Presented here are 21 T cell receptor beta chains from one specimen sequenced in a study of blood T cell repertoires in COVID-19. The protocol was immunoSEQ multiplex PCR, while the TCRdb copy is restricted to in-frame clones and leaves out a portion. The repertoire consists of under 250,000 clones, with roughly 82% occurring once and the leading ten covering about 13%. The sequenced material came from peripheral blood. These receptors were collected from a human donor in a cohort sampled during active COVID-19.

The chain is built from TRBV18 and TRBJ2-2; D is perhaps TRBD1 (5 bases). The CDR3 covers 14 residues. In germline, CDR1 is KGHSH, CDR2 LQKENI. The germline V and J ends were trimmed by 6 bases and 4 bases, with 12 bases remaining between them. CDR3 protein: CASSQDTITGELFF. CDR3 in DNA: TGTGCCAGCTCCCAGGACACGATCACCGGGGAGCTGTTTTTT.

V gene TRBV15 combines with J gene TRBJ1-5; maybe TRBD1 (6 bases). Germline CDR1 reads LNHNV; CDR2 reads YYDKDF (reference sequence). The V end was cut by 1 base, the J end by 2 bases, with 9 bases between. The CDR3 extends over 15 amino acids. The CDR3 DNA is TGTGCCACCAGCAGAGCAGGGGATGGCAATCAGCCCCAGCATTTT. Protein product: CATSRAGDGNQPQHF.

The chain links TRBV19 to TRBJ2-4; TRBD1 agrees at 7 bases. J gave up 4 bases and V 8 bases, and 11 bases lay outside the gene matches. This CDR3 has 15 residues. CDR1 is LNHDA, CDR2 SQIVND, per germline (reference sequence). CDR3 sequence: CASGRIGQVKNIQYF. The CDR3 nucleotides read TGTGCCAGTGGGCGAATCGGACAGGTAAAAAACATTCAGTACTTC.

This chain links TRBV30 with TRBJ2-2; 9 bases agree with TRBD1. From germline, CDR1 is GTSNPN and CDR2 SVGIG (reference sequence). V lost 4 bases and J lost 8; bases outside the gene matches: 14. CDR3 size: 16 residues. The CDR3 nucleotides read TGTGCCTGGAAACAGGGGGCGATTTTTGGGTTAGGGGAGCTGTTTTTT. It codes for CAWKQGAIFGLGELFF.

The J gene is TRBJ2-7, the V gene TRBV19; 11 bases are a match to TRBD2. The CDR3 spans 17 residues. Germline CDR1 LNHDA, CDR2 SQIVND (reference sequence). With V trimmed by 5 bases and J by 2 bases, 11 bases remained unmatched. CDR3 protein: CASSVVAGTSGPYEQYF. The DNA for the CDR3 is TGTGCCAGTAGTGTGGTCGCCGGGACTAGCGGACCCTACGAGCAGTACTTC.

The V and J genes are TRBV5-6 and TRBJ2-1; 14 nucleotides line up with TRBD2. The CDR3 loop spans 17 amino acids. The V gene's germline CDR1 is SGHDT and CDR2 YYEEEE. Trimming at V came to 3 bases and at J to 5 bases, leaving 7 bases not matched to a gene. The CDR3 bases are TGTGCCAGCAGCTACGGACTAGCGGGAGGAATAAACAATGAGCAGTTCTTC. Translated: CASSYGLAGGINNEQFF.

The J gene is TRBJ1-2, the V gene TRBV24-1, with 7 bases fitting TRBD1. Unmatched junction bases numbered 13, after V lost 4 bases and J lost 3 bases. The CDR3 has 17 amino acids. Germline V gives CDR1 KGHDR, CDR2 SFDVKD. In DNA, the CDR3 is TGTGCCACCAGTGACCAGCCTTCGACAGGGTCTTACTATGGCTACACCTTC. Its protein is CATSDQPSTGSYYGYTF.

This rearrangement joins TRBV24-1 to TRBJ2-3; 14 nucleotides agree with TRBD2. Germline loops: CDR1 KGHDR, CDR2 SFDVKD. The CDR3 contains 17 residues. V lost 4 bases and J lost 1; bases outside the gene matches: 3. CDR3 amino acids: CATSDPTSGRGTDTQYF. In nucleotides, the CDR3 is TGTGCCACCAGTGACCCGACTAGCGGGAGGGGCACAGATACGCAGTATTTT.

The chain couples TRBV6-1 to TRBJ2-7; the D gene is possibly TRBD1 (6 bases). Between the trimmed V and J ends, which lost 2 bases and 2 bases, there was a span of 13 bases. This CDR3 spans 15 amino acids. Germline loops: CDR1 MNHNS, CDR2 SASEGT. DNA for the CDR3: TGTGCCAGCAGTGAACAGGGGTGGGGAACCTACGAGCAGTACTTC. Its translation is CASSEQGWGTYEQYF.

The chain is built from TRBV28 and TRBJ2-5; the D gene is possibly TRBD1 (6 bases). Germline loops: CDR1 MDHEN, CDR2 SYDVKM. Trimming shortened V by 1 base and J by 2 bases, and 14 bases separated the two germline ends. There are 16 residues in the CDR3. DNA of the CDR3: TGTGCCAGCAGTTTATTGACAGGACAAGGACAAGAGACCCAGTACTTC. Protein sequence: CASSLLTGQGQETQYF.

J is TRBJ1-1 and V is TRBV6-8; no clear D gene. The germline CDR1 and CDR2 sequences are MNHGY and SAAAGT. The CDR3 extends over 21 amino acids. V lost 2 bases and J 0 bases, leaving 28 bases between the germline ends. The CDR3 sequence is CASSYKAFPGFYSLMNTEAFF. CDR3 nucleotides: TGTGCCAGCAGTTACAAAGCTTTCCCGGGATTCTATTCCCTTATGAACACTGAAGCTTTCTTT.

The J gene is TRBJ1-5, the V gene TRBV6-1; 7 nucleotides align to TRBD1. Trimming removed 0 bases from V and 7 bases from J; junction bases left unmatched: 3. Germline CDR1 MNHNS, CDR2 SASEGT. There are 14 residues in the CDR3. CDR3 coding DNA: TGTGCCAGCAGTGAAGCGACAGGGAGCCAGCCCCAGCATTTT. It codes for CASSEATGSQPQHF.

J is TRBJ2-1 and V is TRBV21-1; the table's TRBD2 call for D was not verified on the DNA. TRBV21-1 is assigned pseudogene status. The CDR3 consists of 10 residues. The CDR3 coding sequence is TGTGCCAGAGAGCGAAATGAGCAGTTCTTC. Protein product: CARERNEQFF.

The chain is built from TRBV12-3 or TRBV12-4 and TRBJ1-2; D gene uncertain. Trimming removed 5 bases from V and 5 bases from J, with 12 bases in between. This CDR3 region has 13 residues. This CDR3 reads CASSLPPFYGYTF. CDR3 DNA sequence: TGTGCCAGCAGTCTCCCCCCGTTTTATGGCTACACCTTC.

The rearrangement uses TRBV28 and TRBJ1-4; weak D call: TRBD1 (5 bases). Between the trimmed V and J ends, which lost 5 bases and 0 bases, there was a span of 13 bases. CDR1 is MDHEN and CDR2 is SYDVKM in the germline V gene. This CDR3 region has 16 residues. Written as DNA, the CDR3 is TGTGCCAGCAGTCCCTCGCGACAGACAACTAATGAAAAACTGTTTTTT. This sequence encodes CASSPSRQTTNEKLFF.

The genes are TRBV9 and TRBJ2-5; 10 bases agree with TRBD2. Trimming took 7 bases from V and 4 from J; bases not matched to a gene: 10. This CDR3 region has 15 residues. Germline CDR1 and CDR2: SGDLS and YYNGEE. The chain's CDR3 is CASAGVAGGGETQYF. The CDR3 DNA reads TGTGCCAGCGCCGGGGTAGCGGGAGGTGGAGAGACCCAGTACTTC. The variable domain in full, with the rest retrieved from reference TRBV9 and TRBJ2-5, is DSGVTQTPKHLITATGQRVTLRCSPRSGDLSVYWYQQSLDQGLQFLIQYYNGEERAKGNILERFSAQQFPDLHSELNLSSLELGDSALYFCASAGVAGGGETQYFGPGTRLLVL.

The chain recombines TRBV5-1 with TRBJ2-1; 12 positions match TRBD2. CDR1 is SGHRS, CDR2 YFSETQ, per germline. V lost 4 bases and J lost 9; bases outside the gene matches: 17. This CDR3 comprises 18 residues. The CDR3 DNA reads TGCGCCAGCAGCCTCAGGACTAGCGGGATCGGTCCCAATAGTGAGCAGTTCTTC. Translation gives CASSLRTSGIGPNSEQFF.

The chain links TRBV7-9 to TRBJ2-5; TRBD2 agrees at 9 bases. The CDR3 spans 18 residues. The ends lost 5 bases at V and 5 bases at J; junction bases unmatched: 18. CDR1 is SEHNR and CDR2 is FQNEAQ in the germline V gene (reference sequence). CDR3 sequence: CASSHSRLASGEAETQYF. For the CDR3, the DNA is TGTGCCAGCAGCCACTCGCGTTTGGCTAGCGGGGAGGCGGAGACCCAGTACTTC.

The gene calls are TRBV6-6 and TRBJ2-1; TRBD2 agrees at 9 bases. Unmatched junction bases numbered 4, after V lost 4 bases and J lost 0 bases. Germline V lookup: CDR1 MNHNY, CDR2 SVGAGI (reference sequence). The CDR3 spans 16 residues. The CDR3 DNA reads TGTGCCAGCAGTTGGACTAGCGCGAGCTCCTACAATGAGCAGTTCTTC. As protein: CASSWTSASSYNEQFF.

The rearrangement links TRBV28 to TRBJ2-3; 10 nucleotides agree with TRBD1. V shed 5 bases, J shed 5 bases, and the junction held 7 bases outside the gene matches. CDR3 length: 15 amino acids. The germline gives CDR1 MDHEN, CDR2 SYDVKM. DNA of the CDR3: TGTGCCAGCAGTCCCCCCCGGACAGGGGGAGATACGCAGTATTTT. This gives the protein CASSPPRTGGDTQYF.

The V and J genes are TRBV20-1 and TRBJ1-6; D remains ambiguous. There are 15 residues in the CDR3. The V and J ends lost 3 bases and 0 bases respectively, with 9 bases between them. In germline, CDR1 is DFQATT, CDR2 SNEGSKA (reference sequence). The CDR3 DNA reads TGCAGTGCTAGTTCCGGGAGCTCCTATAATTCACCCCTCCACTTT. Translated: CSASSGSSYNSPLHF.